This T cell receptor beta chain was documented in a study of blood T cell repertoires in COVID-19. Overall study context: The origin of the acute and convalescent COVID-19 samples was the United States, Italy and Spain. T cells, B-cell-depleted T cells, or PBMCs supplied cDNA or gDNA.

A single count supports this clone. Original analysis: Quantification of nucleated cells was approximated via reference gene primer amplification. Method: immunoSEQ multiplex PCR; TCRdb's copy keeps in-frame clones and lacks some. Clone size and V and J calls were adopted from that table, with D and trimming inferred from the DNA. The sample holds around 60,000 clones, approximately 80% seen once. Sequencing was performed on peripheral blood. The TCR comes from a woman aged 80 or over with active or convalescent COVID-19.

CDR3: CASSFAGVENSPLHF. In nucleotides, the CDR3 is TGTGCCAGCAGCTTCGCCGGGGTCGAAAATTCACCCCTCCACTTT. The chain joins TRBV7-2 to TRBJ1-6; D not certain. The CDR3 runs to 15 residues. The V and J ends lost 3 bases and 7 bases respectively, with 13 bases between them. CDR1 and CDR2 from the germline V gene are SGHTA and FQGNSA.